These T cell receptor beta chains were read from a single sample in a study of regulatory T cells in long-lasting Graves disease. Using its own MiXCR run on the multiplex PCR reads, TCRdb lists one record per CDR3 protein. The sample carries hundreds of thousands of distinct CDR3 sequences, about 15% recorded once. These data were also reused for a study on T cells in Graves' hyperthyroidism and ophthalmopathy.

The sample here was peripheral blood mononuclear cells (PBMCs), taken at new diagnosis, from a patient treated with antithyroid drugs. The receptors derive from a woman aged 30 to 39 with Graves disease. Each CDR3 is given without its conserved first and last residue.

V: TRBV5-4
J: TRBJ1-4
CDR3: ASGQTGYGNEKLF

V: TRBV7-8
J: TRBJ2-7
CDR3: ASSAGQGLYEQY

V: TRBV7-3
J: TRBJ2-1
CDR3: ASSPDTPRGNEQF

V: TRBV7-3
J: TRBJ2-7
CDR3: ASRSGQVNYEQY

V: TRBV11-2
J: TRBJ2-1
CDR3: ASSRTNSYNEQF

V: TRBV24-1
J: TRBJ1-2
CDR3: ATSESGTAYGYT

V: TRBV20-1
J: TRBJ2-6
CDR3: SALTGAGANVLT

V: TRBV19
J: TRBJ2-2
CDR3: ASSIKQWYGPGELF

V: TRBV20-1
J: TRBJ1-6
CDR3: SARGGSSYNSPLH

V: TRBV5-1
J: TRBJ2-1
CDR3: ASSLDGGTYNEQF

V: TRBV18
J: TRBJ1-1
CDR3: ANSPGGVGAEAF

V: TRBV28
J: TRBJ1-2
CDR3: ASSWWGDGYGGYT

V: TRBV20-1
J: TRBJ1-6
CDR3: SATTLQSPLH

V: TRBV20-1
J: TRBJ2-1
CDR3: SAGTSGDNEQF

V: TRBV6-2/TRBV6-3
J: TRBJ2-7
CDR3: ASSRTRGYEQY

V: TRBV19
J: TRBJ2-6
CDR3: ASRGQGSGANVLT

V: TRBV7-9
J: TRBJ2-7
CDR3: ASSLAADYEQY

V: TRBV2
J: TRBJ1-2
CDR3: ASTTSIYGYT

V: TRBV10-3
J: TRBJ2-1
CDR3: AISESAANEQF

V: TRBV2
J: TRBJ2-1
CDR3: ASTTGHEQF

V: TRBV6-1
J: TRBJ2-7
CDR3: ASSEGTDLGGEQY

V: TRBV30
J: TRBJ1-1
CDR3: AWSIPNYRENTEAF